The present entry profiles one T cell receptor (beta chain) with its context. Its antigen is as yet unknown. TRB rearrangements were amplified by touch-down multiplex PCR with mixed TRB-A/B primers. With the multiplex PCR reads reprocessed, TCRdb shows one record per CDR3 protein and no DNA. The ten top clones account for around 3.3%, within a sample of 14,000 to 15,000 distinct CDR3 sequences. This specimen belongs to a study of T cell clusters in autoimmune cytopenias. Study-wide findings and caveats: TRB repertoire shifts in secondary cytopenia and chronic lymphocytic leukemia mostly reflected lymphoma, not autoimmunity. No cluster-lack signature appeared between secondary cytopenia and chronic lymphocytic leukemia patients, apparently due to lymphoma masking.

Each sample's input was roughly 230 ng genomic DNA, some 38,000 genome equivalents. The same data also contributed to another study, on T cell repertoires in aging, cancer and after chemotherapy. That investigation notes: Repeat sampling of healthy donors over several months to years showed clear clonal overlap. Compared with age-matched healthy donors, untreated hematological or solid cancer patients showed higher blood TCR clonality.

The sequence was collected from a human donor in good health. Sequencing was carried out using peripheral blood.

The CDR3 loop is CASSTRMVGTEAFF. The V call is TRBV6-5, the J call TRBJ1-1; TCRdb picks TRBD1, but there is no DNA to check that call. Per the germline V gene, CDR1 is MNHEY and CDR2 is SVGAGI. The CDR3 runs to 14 residues.